This T cell receptor beta chain was sequenced for a study of human T cells and chemical hapten exposure. Turning to the study itself: Small discrepancies in pooled library volume mainly accounted for the varying TCR yields per sample. Broader study findings: Counts of TCRs above 1 in 1000 frequency stayed unchanged with DPC sensitization.

The authors' total RNA extraction used unfractionated whole blood. This clonotype showed up many times. Antigen unknown. For the library, individual cDNA molecules each received unique molecular identifiers. TCRdb itself ran the 5' RACE reads through MiXCR, one entry per CDR3 protein. Of approximately 150,000 distinct CDR3 sequences listed, roughly 4% are singletons. Germline CDR1 MGHDK, CDR2 SYGVNS. Trimming shortened V by 1 base and J by 8 bases, and 17 bases separated the two germline ends. The CDR3 consists of 15 residues. The chain couples TRBV25-1 to TRBJ1-1; weak D call: TRBD1 (5 bases). This receptor was identified in a female donor in good health. The CDR3, as DNA: TGTGCCAGCAGTGAATGGGGACCCGGGGAGGACGAAGCTTTCTTT. Amino acids: CASSEWGPGEDEAFF.